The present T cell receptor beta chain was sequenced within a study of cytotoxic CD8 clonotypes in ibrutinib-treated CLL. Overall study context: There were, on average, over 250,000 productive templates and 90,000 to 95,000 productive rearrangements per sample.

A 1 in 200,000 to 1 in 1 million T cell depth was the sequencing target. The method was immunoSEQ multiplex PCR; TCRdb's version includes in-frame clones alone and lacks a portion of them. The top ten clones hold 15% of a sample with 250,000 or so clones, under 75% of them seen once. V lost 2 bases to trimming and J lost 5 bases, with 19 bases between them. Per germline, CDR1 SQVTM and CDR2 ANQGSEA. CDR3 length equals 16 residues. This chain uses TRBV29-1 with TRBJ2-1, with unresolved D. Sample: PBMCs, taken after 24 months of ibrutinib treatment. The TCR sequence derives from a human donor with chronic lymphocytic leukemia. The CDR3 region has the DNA TGCAGCGTTGAACCTCAACGAGATCAAATCCACAATGAGCAGTTCTTC. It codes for CSVEPQRDQIHNEQFF.